This T cell receptor (beta chain) was identified in a study of T-cell memory formation after mild COVID-19. Study-wide points: Some clones that responded were present in memory (sampled pre-infection), which suggests cross-reactive memory joined. What remained unconfirmed was the SARS-CoV-2 specificity of second-wave clones peaking on day 37. Mainly in CM and EM were contracting CD4+ clones; CD8+ were in EMRA. Clones shrinking between day 15 and 85 showed a balanced CD4/CD8 split, and those that grew later tilted toward CD4+.

Worth noting for this clonotype: Its specificity is not known.

TCRdb ran MiXCR on the 5' RACE reads and lists one entry per CDR3 protein. The repertoire includes about 240,000 distinct CDR3 sequences, roughly 10% of them detected once, and 20% to 25% sits in the top ten. The CDR3 has 10 residues. V lost 5 bases and J 8 bases, leaving 6 bases between the germline ends. CDR1 is SGHTA, CDR2 FQGNSA, per germline. The chain joins TRBV7-2 to TRBJ1-1; weak D call: TRBD1 (5 bases). The sequencing input was PBMCs or a T cell subset sorted from them (not recorded which). The TCR sequence derives from a man aged 18 to 30 who had mild COVID-19 (a few samples of this study predate the infection). Cell type and time point are not known. CDR3 coding DNA: TGTGCCAGCAGCGGGGGAGAAGCTTTCTTT. This encodes CASSGGEAFF.